These 32 T cell receptor beta chains were sequenced from one sample in a study of CD8 T cells in ankylosing spondylitis. These receptors are not linked to any known antigen. Each CDR3 protein is one row after TCRdb ran MiXCR on the 5' RACE reads. The sample comprises about 330,000 distinct CDR3 sequences, approximately 8.2% of which are singletons, and roughly 14% rests with the top ten. General study findings and limits: One TCR beta motif, made up of fewer than 10 highly homologous variants, appeared characteristic of ankylosing spondylitis blood.

Material: blood, either unsorted or a sorted T cell fraction (not recorded which). The receptor set was obtained from a male donor with ankylosing spondylitis.

Ten or more counts support this clonotype. This sequence joins TRBV28 and TRBJ2-2; D gene ambiguous. The CDR3 has 14 amino acids. CDR1 MDHEN and CDR2 SYDVKM come from the germline V gene. Deletions cut 1 base from V and 3 bases from J, with 6 bases between. The CDR3 loop is CASSLLGYTGELFF. The CDR3 DNA sequence: TGTGCCAGCAGTTTATTGGGGTACACCGGGGAGCTGTTTTTT.

The rearrangement links TRBV18 to TRBJ2-1, with 10 bases identical to TRBD1. The CDR3 contains 16 residues. Per germline, CDR1 KGHSH and CDR2 LQKENI. V was clipped by 1 base and J by 5 bases; unmatched bases: 5. CDR3 DNA: TGTGCCAGCTCACCACAACCGACAGGGGGCCACAATGAGCAGTTCTTC. It is translated as CASSPQPTGGHNEQFF.

V usage is TRBV4-1 and J usage is TRBJ2-2; no reliable D call. The CDR3 is 14 residues long. With 1 base removed from V and 4 bases from J, the gap between germline ends came to 7 bases. Per the germline V gene, CDR1 is MGHRA and CDR2 is YSYEKL. This CDR3 reads CASSQVQITGELFF. CDR3 in DNA: TGCGCCAGCAGCCAAGTACAGATCACCGGGGAGCTGTTTTTT.

Many counts were recorded for this clonotype. J is TRBJ2-1 and V is TRBV6-2 or TRBV6-3, with TRBD2 identical over 11 bases. Trimming at V came to 6 bases and at J to 7 bases, leaving 5 bases not matched to a gene. The CDR3 covers 14 residues. Germline CDR1 and CDR2: MNHEY and SVGEGT. CDR3 in amino acids: CASSRLAGGNEQFF. CDR3 sequence (DNA): TGTGCCAGCAGCCGTTTAGCGGGAGGGAATGAGCAGTTCTTC.

This clonotype turned up a few times. This chain uses TRBV5-1 with TRBJ2-2, with 7 bases that match TRBD2. Germline V gives CDR1 SGHRS, CDR2 YFSETQ. The length of the CDR3 is 16 residues. J was trimmed by 8 bases and V by 1 base; bases with no gene match: 11. The CDR3 here is CASSLLPSGDGGELFF. The CDR3 DNA sequence: TGCGCCAGCAGCTTGCTTCCTAGCGGAGACGGAGGGGAGCTGTTTTTT.

V and J are TRBV4-3 and TRBJ2-2; D call uncertain. Germline assignment: CDR1 LGHNA and CDR2 YSLEER. The CDR3 is 17 amino acids. The V end was cut by 0 bases, the J end by 0 bases, with 11 bases between. In nucleotides, the CDR3 is TGCGCCAGCAGCCAAGAATTCGTTCCCTCGAACACCGGGGAGCTGTTTTTT. This gives the protein CASSQEFVPSNTGELFF.

The chain combines TRBV7-8 with TRBJ2-7; D possibly corresponds to TRBD2 (6 bases). Trimming took 2 bases from V and 7 from J, leaving 12 bases between them. The CDR3 length is 13 residues. Germline V gives CDR1 SGHVS, CDR2 FQNEAQ. CDR3 coding DNA: TGTGCCAGCAGCTTATACGTCGCGGGGGAGCAGTACTTC. It codes for CASSLYVAGEQYF.

The CDR3 bases are TGTGCCAGCAGGGCCGGGGAGCTGTTTTTT. This sequence encodes CASRAGELFF. The chain is built from TRBV28 and TRBJ2-2; D gene uncertain. This CDR3 spans 10 amino acids. V was clipped by 6 bases and J by 6 bases, with 2 bases between them. The germline gives CDR1 MDHEN, CDR2 SYDVKM.

This rearrangement joins TRBV5-1 to TRBJ1-1; D remains unclear. This CDR3 is built from 14 residues. The ends were cut back, 3 bases at V and 4 bases at J, with 13 bases in the middle. CDR1 and CDR2 from the germline V gene are SGHRS and YFSETQ. In DNA, the CDR3 is TGCGCCAGCAGCTCCCAAATCGGTGGCACTGAAGCTTTCTTT. Translated: CASSSQIGGTEAFF.

This clonotype was found many times. CDR3 nucleotides: TGTGCCAGCAGCGGGCTTTGGACAGGGGATGGCTACACCTTC. It translates to CASSGLWTGDGYTF. This chain uses TRBV3-1 with TRBJ1-2; 9 positions agree with TRBD1. Germline values: CDR1 LGHDT, CDR2 YNNKEL (reference sequence). V dropped 5 bases and J dropped 6; count of bases not matched to a gene: 7. CDR3 size: 14 residues. The complete variable domain, with remaining parts taken from reference TRBV3-1 and TRBJ1-2, reads DTAVSQTPKYLVTQMGNDKSIKCEQNLGHDTMYWYKQDSKKFLKIMFSYNNKELIINETVPNRFSPKSPDKAHLNLHINSLELGDSAVYFCASSGLWTGDGYTFGSGTRLTVV.

This clonotype was seen only a few times. This rearrangement joins TRBV20-1 to TRBJ1-6; 8 bases are shared with TRBD1. The CDR3 contains 18 residues. With 0 bases clipped from V and 2 bases from J, the junction kept 9 bases outside the gene matches. Germline CDR1 reads DFQATT; CDR2 reads SNEGSKA (reference sequence). The CDR3 DNA reads as TGCAGTGCTAGAGATAGAAGGACAGGGTTCCCCTATAATTCACCCCTCCACTTT. The encoded protein is CSARDRRTGFPYNSPLHF.

This clonotype was counted between two and nine times. The J gene is TRBJ1-4, the V gene TRBV29-1; D unresolved. This CDR3 is 10 amino acids long. CDR1 is SQVTM, CDR2 ANQGSEA, per germline. Trimming shortened V by 7 bases and J by 8 bases, and 8 bases separated the two germline ends. Here the CDR3 DNA reads TGCAGCGCGGGGAGGGAAAAACTGTTTTTT. Translated: CSAGREKLFF.

The V gene is TRBV12-3 or TRBV12-4, the J gene TRBJ1-1; possibly TRBD1 for D (5 bases). The CDR3 contains 11 residues. V dropped 6 bases and J dropped 8 bases, with 10 bases sitting between them. CDR3 sequence (DNA): TGTGCCAGCAGCTTTAACAGGGAAGCTTTCTTT. Protein: CASSFNREAFF.

This clonotype was detected only a few times. This rearrangement joins TRBV2 to TRBJ2-2; 10 nucleotides line up with TRBD1. The CDR3 consists of 14 residues. Losses at the gene ends were 7 bases for V and 4 bases for J; bases not matched to a gene: 3. Germline CDR1 reads SNHLY; CDR2 reads FYNNEI. In DNA form, the CDR3 reads TGTGCCAGCAACCGGGACAGGGGCACCGGGGAGCTGTTTTTT. It encodes CASNRDRGTGELFF.

A few counts support this clonotype. The chain is built from TRBV4-1 and TRBJ2-6, with 8 bases identical to TRBD1. From germline, CDR1 is MGHRA and CDR2 YSYEKL. This CDR3 contains 18 residues. V lost 1 base and J lost 0; bases outside the gene matches: 5. DNA for the CDR3: TGCGCCAGCAGCCAAGGGGACAGGCCTACCTCTGGGGCCAACGTCCTGACTTTC. Residues: CASSQGDRPTSGANVLTF.

This clonotype was detected only a few times. This rearrangement joins TRBV12-3 or TRBV12-4 to TRBJ2-2, with 8 positions matching TRBD1. The J segment lost 7 bases and the V segment lost 2 bases, leaving 3 bases of the junction unmatched. The CDR3 runs to 14 residues. CDR3 region: CASSLTGGFGELFF. DNA of the CDR3: TGTGCCAGCAGTTTAACAGGGGGTTTCGGGGAGCTGTTTTTT.

This rearrangement joins TRBV5-1 to TRBJ2-5, with TRBD2 as a possible D gene (6 bases). Trimming cost V 4 bases and J 1 base, with 17 bases left between them. There are 16 residues in the CDR3. The germline CDR1 and CDR2 sequences are SGHRS and YFSETQ. The CDR3 region is CASSLGSGLRQETQYF. In nucleotides, the CDR3 is TGCGCCAGCAGCCTTGGATCGGGACTGCGCCAAGAGACCCAGTACTTC.

This clonotype was counted ten times or more. V and J are TRBV12-3 or TRBV12-4 and TRBJ1-2; the match to TRBD1 covers 10 bases. This CDR3 spans 13 amino acids. V gave up 8 bases and J gave up 10 bases; unmatched junction bases: 10. For the CDR3, the DNA is TGTGCCAGCGGCCCCGGGACAGGGGCTTCCTACACCTTC. Protein product: CASGPGTGASYTF.

This clonotype was counted many times. J is TRBJ2-1 and V is TRBV25-1; D assignment may be TRBD1 or TRBD2 (5 bases each). Germline V gene sequence: CDR1 MGHDK, CDR2 SYGVNS. The CDR3 length is 15 residues. Trimming removed 1 base at V and 8 bases at J, with 15 bases between. The CDR3 is CASSEFLGASYEQFF. The CDR3 nucleotides are TGTGCCAGCAGTGAATTTTTAGGGGCTAGCTATGAGCAGTTCTTC.

This clonotype came up many times. V and J are TRBV6-1 and TRBJ1-6; no reliable D call. The CDR3 is made up of 14 amino acids. Germline CDR1 reads MNHNS; CDR2 reads SASEGT. V shed 6 bases and J shed 0 bases, with 6 bases lying between them. CDR3 bases: TGTGCCAGCAGCCGGAGCTCCTATAATTCACCCCTCCACTTT. Its translation: CASSRSSYNSPLHF.

Only a few counts were recorded for this clonotype. In DNA, the CDR3 is TGTGCCAGCATGCTAGCGGGAGTAAGCAATGAGCAGTTCTTC. It is translated as CASMLAGVSNEQFF. The rearrangement joins TRBV2 to TRBJ2-1; TRBD2 matches at 10 bases. CDR1 and CDR2 (germline): SNHLY, FYNNEI. The CDR3 runs 14 residues. With V trimmed by 7 bases and J by 6 bases, 6 bases remained unmatched.

A few counts support this clonotype. The chain joins TRBV12-5 to TRBJ2-3; 8 bases map to TRBD2. V dropped 5 bases and J dropped 4; count of bases not matched to a gene: 8. The germline V gene encodes CDR1 LGHNT and CDR2 FRNRAP. The CDR3 has 15 residues. The CDR3 DNA reads TGTGCTAGTGGTACAGCGGGAGTGATGGCAGATACGCAGTATTTT. It codes for CASGTAGVMADTQYF. Full variable domain (remainder filled in from reference TRBV12-5 and TRBJ2-3): DARVTQTPRHKVTEMGQEVTMRCQPILGHNTVFWYRQTMMQGLELLAYFRNRAPLDDSGMPKDRFSAEMPDATLATLKIQPSEPRDSAVYFCASGTAGVMADTQYFGPGTRLTVL.

This clonotype was counted at least ten times. The chain links TRBV5-1 to TRBJ2-7; 7 bases map to TRBD2. V was clipped by 1 base and J by 7 bases; unmatched bases: 8. Looked up from germline, CDR1 is SGHRS and CDR2 is YFSETQ. The CDR3 runs 14 residues. DNA for the CDR3: TGCGCCAGCAGCTTGACTAGCGCTAGTGGGGAGCAGTACTTC. Translation: CASSLTSASGEQYF.

This clonotype has a handful of counts. This sequence joins TRBV18 and TRBJ2-5; D possibly corresponds to TRBD2 (6 bases). From germline, CDR1 is KGHSH and CDR2 LQKENI. The CDR3 sequence is 14 residues long. The V and J ends lost 5 bases and 1 base respectively, with 11 bases between them. In nucleotides, the CDR3 is TGTGCCAGCTCAGCCACCGGGGGCCAAGAGACCCAGTACTTC. It specifies CASSATGGQETQYF.

This clonotype appeared many times. This chain links TRBV19 with TRBJ2-1; the match to TRBD1 covers 7 bases. CDR3 length equals 16 residues. Germline CDR1 and CDR2: LNHDA and SQIVND (reference sequence). V gave up 3 bases and J gave up 4 bases; unmatched junction bases: 9. The CDR3: CASSMELGQRYNEQFF. The CDR3 bases are TGTGCCAGTAGTATGGAGCTGGGACAGCGATACAATGAGCAGTTCTTC.

The V gene is TRBV29-1, the J gene TRBJ1-1; 10 positions agree with TRBD1. The CDR3 is 13 residues long. Trimming took 7 bases from V and 2 from J; bases not matched to a gene: 4. Germline CDR1 SQVTM, CDR2 ANQGSEA. The CDR3 spells CSGGQGVNTEAFF. In nucleotides, the CDR3 is TGCAGCGGAGGACAGGGGGTCAACACTGAAGCTTTCTTT. Full variable domain (outside the CDR3, taken from reference TRBV29-1 and TRBJ1-1): SAVISQKPSRDICQRGTSLTIQCQVDSQVTMMFWYRQQPGQSLTLIATANQGSEATYESGFVIDKFPISRPNLTFSTLTVSNMSPEDSSIYLCSGGQGVNTEAFFGQGTRLTVV.

The genes are TRBV12-3 or TRBV12-4 and TRBJ2-2; no definite D call. V was shortened by 5 bases and J by 5 bases, with 9 bases between the two germline ends. The CDR3 has 13 amino acids. The DNA of the CDR3 is TGTGCCAGCAGTCAGTCGGGTACCGGGGAGCTGTTTTTT. Translating gives CASSQSGTGELFF.

The chain couples TRBV6-2 or TRBV6-3 to TRBJ2-1, with D perhaps matching TRBD2 (5 bases). This CDR3 spans 15 amino acids. CDR1 MNHEY and CDR2 SVGEGT come from the germline V gene. V shed 5 bases and J shed 5 bases, with 16 bases lying between them. CDR3 sequence (DNA): TGTGCCAGCAGTCCGGGATTCAGACGTGACAATGAGCAGTTCTTC. It yields the protein CASSPGFRRDNEQFF.

The rearrangement links TRBV5-1 to TRBJ2-3; D call uncertain. Trimming shortened V by 4 bases and J by 2 bases, and 8 bases separated the two germline ends. Germline V gene sequence: CDR1 SGHRS, CDR2 YFSETQ. CDR3 size: 13 residues. The CDR3 loop is CASSQRNTDTQYF. DNA for the CDR3: TGCGCCAGCAGCCAGCGAAACACAGATACGCAGTATTTT.

This chain links TRBV5-7 with TRBJ1-5; D gene ambiguous. TRBV5-7 is flagged as an ORF with uncertain function. The CDR3 extends over 13 amino acids. V lost 4 bases to trimming and J lost 5 bases, with 10 bases between them. The CDR3 is CASSPKVYQPQHF. CDR3 DNA: TGTGCCAGCAGCCCCAAAGTGTATCAGCCCCAGCATTTT.

This clonotype was detected only a few times. V usage is TRBV6-1 and J usage is TRBJ2-5; 11 bases map to TRBD2. Germline V gene data show CDR1 as MNHNS and CDR2 as SASEGT. The CDR3 extends over 16 amino acids. V lost 6 bases to trimming and J lost 2 bases; unmatched junction nucleotides: 8. The CDR3 protein is CASRTLAGGRQETQYF. Here the CDR3 DNA reads TGTGCCAGCAGGACATTAGCGGGAGGGCGTCAAGAGACCCAGTACTTC.

This clonotype was detected many times. The chain couples TRBV12-3 or TRBV12-4 to TRBJ2-1; maybe TRBD1 (6 bases). CDR3 length: 16 residues. Trimming pared 3 bases from V and 11 bases from J, leaving 23 bases between. This CDR3 reads CASSLDSTIPYNQQFF. In DNA, the CDR3 is TGTGCCAGCAGTTTGGACAGTACCATTCCCTACAACCAGCAGTTCTTC.